This entry concerns a single TCR beta chain. This entry belongs to a study of T cell changes during pregnancy in multiple sclerosis. The repertoire was sequenced with immunoSEQ multiplex PCR; TCRdb's copy has only in-frame clones and lacks some. The sample yields about 85,000 clones, approximately 93% seen once. Germline V gene sequence: CDR1 LNHDA, CDR2 SQIVND (reference sequence). V lost 1 base to trimming and J lost 4 bases; unmatched junction nucleotides: 14. The CDR3 is made up of 18 amino acids. The source of this sequence is a female donor with multiple sclerosis, enrolled in a pregnancy study. The sample was peripheral blood, taken in the first trimester of pregnancy. V is TRBV19 and J is TRBJ1-1, with 8 bases fitting TRBD1. For the CDR3, the DNA is TGTGCCAGTAGTATAGTGGGGCGAGCAGGGGGCAAGGGCACTGAAGCTTTCTTT. The encoded protein is CASSIVGRAGGKGTEAFF. The complete variable domain, with remaining parts taken from reference TRBV19 and TRBJ1-1, reads DGGITQSPKYLFRKEGQNVTLSCEQNLNHDAMYWYRQDPGQGLRLIYYSQIVNDFQKGDIAEGYSVSREKKESFPLTVTSAQKNPTAFYLCASSIVGRAGGKGTEAFFGQGTRLTVV.